This T cell receptor (beta chain) derives from a study of T-cell memory formation after mild COVID-19 (dated by TCRdb to about 2021). In terms of the full investigation: TCR sequence clusters from the two donors were found to be largely donor specific. The cohort was made up of two young adult volunteers, one female and one male, who were previously healthy. In a couple of donors, T-cell clones that expanded and contracted after mild COVID-19 were tracked by sequencing TCRalpha and TCRbeta repertoires over time.

This clonotype was found a few times. Its target antigen remains unknown. Per-base quality was not reported, and no clone a single base away is much larger than it. PBMCs were isolated by Ficoll-Paque density gradient centrifugation. TCRdb names Illumina NovaSeq 6000 as the instrument used. TCRalpha and TCRbeta cDNA libraries were constructed by 5'RACE with constant-segment primers, with sample barcodes and unique molecular identifiers being introduced. Trizol reagent was used to extract RNA from every sample. Amplification of the libraries took two PCR steps, and the second step added a second sample barcode plus Illumina TruSeq adapters. The libraries were sequenced on an Illumina NovaSeq using 2 x 150 bp paired-end reads. The paper's data handling went like this. Demultiplexing of reads and collapsing into UMI-guided consensus sequences were performed with migec v1.2.7. Using mixcr v2.1.11, the UMI consensuses were aligned to TRA and TRB V and J templates and assembled into clonotypes. A clonotype was counted as expanded or contracted only if both edgeR and NoisET called the change significant, with noise models trained on biological replicates. edgeR calls used a false discovery rate-adjusted p below 0.01 and a log2 fold-change threshold of 1. As an exploratory analysis of dynamics, max-normalized trajectories of the 1000 most abundant clonotypes were examined by PCA with hierarchical clustering. The CD4 or CD8 phenotype of responding clones was assigned using the separately sequenced CD4+ and CD8+ repertoires. TCRdb trimmed public reads at Q25 via fastp, called clones via MiXCR and kept in-frame beta chains. When rows share a CDR3 protein, they turn into one entry using the most common DNA and genes. The V and J calls reflect TCRdb's pipeline rather than the authors' work. This sample comprises hundreds of thousands of distinct CDR3 sequences, around 15% of them detected only once. Clones ranked in the top ten supply more than 20% of the sample.

From the germline V gene (reference sequence), CDR1 is SEHNR and CDR2 is FQNEAQ. Here V drops 1 base and J drops 6 bases, and the junction holds 6 bases not matched to any gene. The CDR3, from cysteine to phenylalanine, totals 16 residues. Here the CDR3 DNA is all that survives: 48 bases in frame from base 1. Beyond this particular receptor, the publication reports: Contracting CD4+ clones appeared mostly in the CM and EM memory subsets, whereas CD8+ clones were enriched in EMRA. The detection of some responding clones in pre-infection memory suggests that pre-existing cross-reactive memory T cells joined the SARS-CoV-2 response. Only two mild cases were covered in the study, and larger cohorts including severe cases with pre-infection samples were considered necessary. SARS-CoV-2 specificity was not confirmed for the second-wave clones peaking on day 37. Clones contracting from day 15 to 85 had balanced CD4/CD8 phenotypes, while a second wave expanding from day 15 to 37 was biased towards CD4+.

The chain was built from TRBV7-9 and TRBJ1-6, and 7 junction bases match TRBD1. Sample: PBMCs or a T cell subset sorted from them (not recorded which). The source of this sequence is a man aged 18 to 29 who had mild COVID-19 (a few samples of this study predate the infection). The sample titles of this study are shuffled in the database, so cell type and time point are left out; the donor was told from shared clones. The bases read TGTGCCAGCAGCTTAGGTGCAGGGGGTAGTAATTCACCCCTCCACTTT. Its protein product is CASSLGAGGSNSPLHF.